One T cell receptor beta chain is described in this entry. The antigen remains undetermined. The entry originates in a study of cytomegalovirus exposure and HLA in healthy donors. General study findings and limits: A classifier reportedly called cytomegalovirus status with high sensitivity and specificity. For most TCR beta V segments, an earlier analysis put the productive rate at about 90% or about 30% of the time. A missense variant in DCLRE1C was later tied to TCR beta V- and J-gene trimming.

This CDR3 comprises 16 residues. CDR1 and CDR2 (germline): MNHNS, SASEGT. V shed 0 bases and J 4 bases; nucleotides not matched to a gene: 5. PCR employed 60 Vbeta and 13 Jbeta primers. The table came from immunoSEQ multiplex PCR; TCRdb's copy has only in-frame clones and leaves some out. This sample contains 140,000 to 150,000 clones. The sample taken for sequencing was PBMCs. The receptor's source is a male donor in good health and CMV-seronegative. The rearrangement uses TRBV6-1 and TRBJ2-4; 8 nucleotides match TRBD2. Here the CDR3 reads CASSEARGDSKNIQYF. In DNA form, the CDR3 reads TGTGCCAGCAGTGAAGCGCGGGGGGACTCTAAAAACATTCAGTACTTC.